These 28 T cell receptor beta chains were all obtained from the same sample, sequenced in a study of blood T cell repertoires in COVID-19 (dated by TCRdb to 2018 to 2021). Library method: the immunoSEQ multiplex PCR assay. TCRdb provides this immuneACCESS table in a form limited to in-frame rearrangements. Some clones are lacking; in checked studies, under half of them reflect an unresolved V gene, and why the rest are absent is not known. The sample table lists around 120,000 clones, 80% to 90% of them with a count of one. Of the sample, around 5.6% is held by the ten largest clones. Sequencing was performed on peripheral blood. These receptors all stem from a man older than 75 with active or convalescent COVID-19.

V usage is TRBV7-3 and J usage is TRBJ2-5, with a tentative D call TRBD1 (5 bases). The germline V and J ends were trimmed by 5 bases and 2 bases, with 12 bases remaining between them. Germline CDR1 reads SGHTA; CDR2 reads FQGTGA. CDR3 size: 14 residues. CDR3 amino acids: CASSPSTEQETQYF. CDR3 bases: TGTGCCAGCAGCCCCTCGACAGAACAAGAGACCCAGTACTTC.

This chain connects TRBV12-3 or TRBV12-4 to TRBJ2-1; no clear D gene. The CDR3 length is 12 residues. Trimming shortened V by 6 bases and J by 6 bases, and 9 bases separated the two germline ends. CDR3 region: CASSTSPNEQFF. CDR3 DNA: TGTGCCAGCAGCACTTCGCCCAATGAGCAGTTCTTC.

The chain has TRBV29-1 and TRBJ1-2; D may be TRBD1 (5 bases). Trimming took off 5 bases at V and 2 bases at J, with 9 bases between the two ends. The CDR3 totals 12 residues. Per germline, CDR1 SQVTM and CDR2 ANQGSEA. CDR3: CSVWGQNYGYTF. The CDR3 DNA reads TGCAGCGTTTGGGGCCAAAACTATGGCTACACCTTC. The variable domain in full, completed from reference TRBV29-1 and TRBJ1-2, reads SAVISQKPSRDICQRGTSLTIQCQVDSQVTMMFWYRQQPGQSLTLIATANQGSEATYESGFVIDKFPISRPNLTFSTLTVSNMSPEDSSIYLCSVWGQNYGYTFGSGTRLTVV.

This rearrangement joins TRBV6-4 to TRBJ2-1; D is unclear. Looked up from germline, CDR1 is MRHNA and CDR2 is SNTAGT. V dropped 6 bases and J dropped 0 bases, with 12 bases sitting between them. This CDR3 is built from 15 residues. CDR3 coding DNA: TGTGCCAGCAGCCAACAATCTAGCTCCTACAATGAGCAGTTCTTC. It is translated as CASSQQSSSYNEQFF.

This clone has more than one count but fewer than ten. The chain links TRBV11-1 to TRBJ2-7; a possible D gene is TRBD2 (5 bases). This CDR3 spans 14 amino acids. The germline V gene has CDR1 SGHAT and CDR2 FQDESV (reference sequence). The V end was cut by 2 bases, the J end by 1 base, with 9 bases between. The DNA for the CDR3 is TGTGCCAGCAGCTTAAACGGCGGGTCCTACGAGCAGTACTTC. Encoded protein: CASSLNGGSYEQYF.

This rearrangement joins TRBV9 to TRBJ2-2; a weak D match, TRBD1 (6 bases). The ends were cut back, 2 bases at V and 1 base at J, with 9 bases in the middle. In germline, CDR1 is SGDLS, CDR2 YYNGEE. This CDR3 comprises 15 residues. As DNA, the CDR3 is TGTGCCAGCAGCGTTGGACAGCTGAACACCGGGGAGCTGTTTTTT. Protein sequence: CASSVGQLNTGELFF.

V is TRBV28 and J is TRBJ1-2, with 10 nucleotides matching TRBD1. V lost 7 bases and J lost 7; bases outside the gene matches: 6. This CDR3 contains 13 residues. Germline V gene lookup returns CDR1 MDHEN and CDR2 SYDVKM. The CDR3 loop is CASNGQGEVGYTF. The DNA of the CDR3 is TGTGCCAGCAATGGACAGGGGGAGGTTGGCTACACCTTC.

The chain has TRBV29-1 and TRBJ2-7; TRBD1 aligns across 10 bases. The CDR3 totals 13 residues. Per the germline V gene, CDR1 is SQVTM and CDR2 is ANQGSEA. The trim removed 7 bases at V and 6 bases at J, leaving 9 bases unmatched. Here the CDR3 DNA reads TGCAGCGCCGAGGGACAGGGGAAAAGCGAGCAGTACTTC. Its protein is CSAEGQGKSEQYF.

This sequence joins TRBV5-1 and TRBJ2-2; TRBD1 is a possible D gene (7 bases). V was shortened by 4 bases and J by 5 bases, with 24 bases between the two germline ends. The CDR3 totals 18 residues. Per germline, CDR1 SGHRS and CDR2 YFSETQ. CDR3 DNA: TGCGCCAGCAGCCCTTGGCCCAAACCAGGGGGAGGTACCGGGGAGCTGTTTTTT. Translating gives CASSPWPKPGGGTGELFF.

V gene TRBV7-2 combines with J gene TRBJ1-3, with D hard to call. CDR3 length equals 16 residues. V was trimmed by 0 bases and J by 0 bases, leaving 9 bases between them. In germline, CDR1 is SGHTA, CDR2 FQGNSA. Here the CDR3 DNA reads TGTGCCAGCAGCTTAGCCGGTTATCCCTCTGGAAACACCATATATTTT. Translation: CASSLAGYPSGNTIYF.

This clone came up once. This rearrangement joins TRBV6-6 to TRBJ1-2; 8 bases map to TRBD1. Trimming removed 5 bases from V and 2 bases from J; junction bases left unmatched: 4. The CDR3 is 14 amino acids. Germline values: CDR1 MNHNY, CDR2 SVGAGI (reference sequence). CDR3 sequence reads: CASSEGQENYGYTF. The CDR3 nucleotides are TGTGCCAGCAGTGAGGGACAGGAGAACTATGGCTACACCTTC.

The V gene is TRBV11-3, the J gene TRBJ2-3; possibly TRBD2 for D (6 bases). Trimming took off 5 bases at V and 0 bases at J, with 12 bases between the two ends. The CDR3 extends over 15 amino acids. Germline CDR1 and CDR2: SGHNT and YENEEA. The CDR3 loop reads CASSRAGGSTDTQYF. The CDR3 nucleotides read TGTGCCAGCAGCCGAGCTGGGGGGAGCACAGATACGCAGTATTTT.

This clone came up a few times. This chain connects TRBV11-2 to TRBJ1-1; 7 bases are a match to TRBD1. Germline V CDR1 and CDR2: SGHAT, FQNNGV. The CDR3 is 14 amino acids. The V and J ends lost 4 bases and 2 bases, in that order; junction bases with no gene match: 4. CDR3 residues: CASSSQGGNTEAFF. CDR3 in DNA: TGTGCCAGCAGCTCCCAAGGGGGCAACACTGAAGCTTTCTTT.

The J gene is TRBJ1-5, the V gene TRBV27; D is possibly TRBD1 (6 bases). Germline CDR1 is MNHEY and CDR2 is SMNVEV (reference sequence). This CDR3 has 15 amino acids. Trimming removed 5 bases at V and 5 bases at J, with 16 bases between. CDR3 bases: TGTGCCAGCAGTCCCACCTCGACAGGTTATCAGCCCCAGCATTTT. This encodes CASSPTSTGYQPQHF.

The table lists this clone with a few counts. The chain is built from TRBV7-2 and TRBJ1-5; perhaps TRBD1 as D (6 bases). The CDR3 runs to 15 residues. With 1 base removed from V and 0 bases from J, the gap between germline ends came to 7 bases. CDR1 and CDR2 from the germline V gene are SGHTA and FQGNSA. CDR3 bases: TGTGCCAGCAGCTTAGTGGACAGTAGCAATCAGCCCCAGCATTTT. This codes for CASSLVDSSNQPQHF.

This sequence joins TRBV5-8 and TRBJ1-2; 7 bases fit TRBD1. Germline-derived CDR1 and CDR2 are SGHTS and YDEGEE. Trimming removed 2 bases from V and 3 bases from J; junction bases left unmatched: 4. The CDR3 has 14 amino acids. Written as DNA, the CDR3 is TGTGCCAGCAGCTTCGACAGGGAGGACTATGGCTACACCTTC. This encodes CASSFDREDYGYTF.

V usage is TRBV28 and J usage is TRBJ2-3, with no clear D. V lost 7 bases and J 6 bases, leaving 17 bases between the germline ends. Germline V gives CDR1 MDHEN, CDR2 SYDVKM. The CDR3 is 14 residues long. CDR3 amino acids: CASILAQSGDTQYF. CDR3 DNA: TGTGCCAGCATACTCGCACAGTCCGGCGATACGCAGTATTTT.

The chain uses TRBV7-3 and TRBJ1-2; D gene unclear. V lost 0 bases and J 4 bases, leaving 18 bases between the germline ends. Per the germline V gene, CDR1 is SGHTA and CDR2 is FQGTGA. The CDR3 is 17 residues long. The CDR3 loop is CASSLTPTEMGAYGYTF. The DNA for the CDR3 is TGTGCCAGCAGCTTAACCCCCACTGAAATGGGAGCCTATGGCTACACCTTC.

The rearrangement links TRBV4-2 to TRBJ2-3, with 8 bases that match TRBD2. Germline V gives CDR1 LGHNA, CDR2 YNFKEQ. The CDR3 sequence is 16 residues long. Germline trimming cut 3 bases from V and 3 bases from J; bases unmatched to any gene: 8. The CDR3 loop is CASSQGAGVRTDTQYF. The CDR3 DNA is TGTGCCAGCAGCCAGGGAGCGGGGGTTAGGACAGATACGCAGTATTTT.

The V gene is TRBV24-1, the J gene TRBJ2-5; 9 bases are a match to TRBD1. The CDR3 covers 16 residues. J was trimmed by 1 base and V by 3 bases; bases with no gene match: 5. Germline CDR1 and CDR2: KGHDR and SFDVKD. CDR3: CATSDPGTGTQETQYF. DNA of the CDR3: TGTGCCACCAGTGATCCCGGGACAGGGACCCAAGAGACCCAGTACTTC.

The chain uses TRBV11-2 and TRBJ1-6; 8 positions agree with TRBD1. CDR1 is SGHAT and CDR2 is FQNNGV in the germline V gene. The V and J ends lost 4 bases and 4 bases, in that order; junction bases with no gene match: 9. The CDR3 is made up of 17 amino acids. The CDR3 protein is CASSSEFRGLYNSPLHF. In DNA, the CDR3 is TGTGCCAGCAGCTCCGAATTCAGGGGGCTTTATAATTCACCCCTCCACTTT.

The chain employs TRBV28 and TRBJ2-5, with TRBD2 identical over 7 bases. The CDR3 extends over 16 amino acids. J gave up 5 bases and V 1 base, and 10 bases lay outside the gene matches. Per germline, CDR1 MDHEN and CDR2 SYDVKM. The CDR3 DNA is TGTGCCAGCAGTTTATTGGGGCTAGCGGACGGGGAGACCCAGTACTTC. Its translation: CASSLLGLADGETQYF.

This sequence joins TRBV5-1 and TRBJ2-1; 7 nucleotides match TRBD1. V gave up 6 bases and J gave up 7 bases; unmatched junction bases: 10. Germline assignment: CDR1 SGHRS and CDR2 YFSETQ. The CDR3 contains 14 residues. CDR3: CASTLLGQTNEQFF. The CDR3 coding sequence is TGCGCCAGCACCCTCTTGGGACAGACAAATGAGCAGTTCTTC.

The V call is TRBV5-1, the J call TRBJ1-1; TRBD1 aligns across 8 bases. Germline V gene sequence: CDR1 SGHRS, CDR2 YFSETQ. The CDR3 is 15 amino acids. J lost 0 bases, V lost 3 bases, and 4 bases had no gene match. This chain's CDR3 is CASSWGQAVNTEAFF. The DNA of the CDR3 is TGCGCCAGCAGCTGGGGACAGGCGGTGAACACTGAAGCTTTCTTT.

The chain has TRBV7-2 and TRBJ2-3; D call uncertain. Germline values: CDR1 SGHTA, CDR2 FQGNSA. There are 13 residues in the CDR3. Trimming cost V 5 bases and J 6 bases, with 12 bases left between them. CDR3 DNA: TGTGCCAGCAGCCCCCTACGACTGGATACGCAGTATTTT. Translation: CASSPLRLDTQYF.

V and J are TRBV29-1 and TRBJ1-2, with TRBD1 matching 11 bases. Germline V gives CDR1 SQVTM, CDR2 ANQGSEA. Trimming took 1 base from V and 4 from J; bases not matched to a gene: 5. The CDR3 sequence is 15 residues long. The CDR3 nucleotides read TGCAGCGTTGAAGTCTGGGACAGGGGGACCTATGGCTACACCTTC. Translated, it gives CSVEVWDRGTYGYTF.

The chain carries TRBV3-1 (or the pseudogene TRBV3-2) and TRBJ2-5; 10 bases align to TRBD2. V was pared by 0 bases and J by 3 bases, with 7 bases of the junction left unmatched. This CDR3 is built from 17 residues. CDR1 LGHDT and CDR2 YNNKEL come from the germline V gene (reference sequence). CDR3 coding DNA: TGTGCCAGCAGCCAAGAATCGGTAGCGGGGGGTGAAGAGACCCAGTACTTC. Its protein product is CASSQESVAGGEETQYF.

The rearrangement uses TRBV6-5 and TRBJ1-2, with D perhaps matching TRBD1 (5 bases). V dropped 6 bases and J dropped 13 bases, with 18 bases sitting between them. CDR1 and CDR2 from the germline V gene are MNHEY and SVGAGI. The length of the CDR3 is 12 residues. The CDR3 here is CASRALTEPRTF. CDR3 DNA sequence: TGTGCCAGCAGGGCGTTGACAGAGCCTCGCACCTTC.